One and the same sample provided the 32 T cell receptor beta chains below, sequenced in a study of regulatory T cells in long-lasting Graves disease. Indicated time point: newly diagnosed GD, antithyroid drugs for less than 3 months. The TCR library used RNA extracted from PBMCs. HTBI primers from iRepertoire and Arm-PCR of CDR3 regions yielded the TCR beta libraries. MiXCR, applied by TCRdb to the multiplex PCR reads, yields one record per CDR3 protein. Among under 400,000 distinct CDR3 sequences, over 15% were seen once, and the ten largest hold roughly 30%. The same sample was also used in a study of T cells in Graves' hyperthyroidism and ophthalmopathy.

The sequencing here drew on peripheral blood mononuclear cells (PBMCs), taken at new diagnosis, from a patient treated with antithyroid drugs. The receptors come from a man aged 40-49 years with Graves disease.

The sample holds many counts of this clonotype. CDR3 nucleotides: TGTGCCAGCAGCCAAGACCCAGCCCAGGACACTGAAGCTTTCTTT. This translates into CASSQDPAQDTEAFF. The chain couples TRBV14 to TRBJ1-1; no firm D call. Germline CDR1 SGHDN, CDR2 FVKESK. Trimming removed 0 bases from V and 3 bases from J, with 11 bases in between. The CDR3 length is 15 residues.

This clonotype has a count of ten or more. The V call is TRBV28, the J call TRBJ1-5, with D unclear. The V and J ends lost 2 bases and 2 bases respectively, with 13 bases between them. The germline gives CDR1 MDHEN, CDR2 SYDVKM. The CDR3 loop spans 16 amino acids. CDR3: CASSLLSILGNQPQHF. For the CDR3, the DNA is TGTGCCAGCAGTTTACTCTCTATTTTGGGCAATCAGCCCCAGCATTTT.

This clonotype has ten or more counts. The CDR3 DNA reads as TGTGCCATCAGCCCAGGGTTGAACACTGAAGCTTTCTTT. This encodes CAISPGLNTEAFF. The chain employs TRBV10-3 and TRBJ1-1; tentatively, D is TRBD1 (5 bases). Germline V gene lookup returns CDR1 ENHRY and CDR2 SYGVKD. The CDR3 totals 13 residues. V shed 6 bases and J shed 0 bases, with 8 bases lying between them.

The V call is TRBV9, the J call TRBJ2-2; D is unresolved. The germline V gene encodes CDR1 SGDLS and CDR2 YYNGEE. Trimming took off 7 bases at V and 1 base at J, with 8 bases between the two ends. The CDR3 consists of 13 residues. The CDR3 sequence is CASLDQNTGELFF. For the CDR3, the DNA is TGTGCCAGCCTGGACCAGAACACCGGGGAGCTGTTTTTT.

The gene calls are TRBV3-1 and TRBJ1-1; D not resolved. The length of the CDR3 is 14 residues. The germline V gene encodes CDR1 LGHDT and CDR2 YNNKEL (reference sequence). The V end was cut by 7 bases, the J end by 1 base, with 13 bases between. The CDR3 DNA reads as TGTGCCAGCATCCTACTACTGGGGAACACTGAAGCTTTCTTT. It is translated as CASILLLGNTEAFF.

The chain carries TRBV2 and TRBJ1-2, with TRBD1 identical over 11 bases. The CDR3 is 16 amino acids. V lost 5 bases to trimming and J lost 2 bases; unmatched junction nucleotides: 7. CDR1 and CDR2 from the germline V gene are SNHLY and FYNNEI. This CDR3 reads CASSNSRTGGNYGYTF. The CDR3, as DNA: TGTGCCAGCAGTAACTCCCGGACAGGGGGCAACTATGGCTACACCTTC.

This clonotype was found many times. This chain uses TRBV11-3 with TRBJ1-1; no definite D call. Germline assignment: CDR1 SGHNT and CDR2 YENEEA. The V end lost 5 bases, the J end lost 0 bases, and 4 bases lay between the germline ends. The CDR3 totals 12 residues. This chain's CDR3 is CASSIMNTEAFF. The CDR3 bases are TGTGCCAGCAGCATAATGAACACTGAAGCTTTCTTT. Looking up the rest from reference TRBV11-3 and TRBJ1-1 gives the full variable domain: EAGVVQSPRYKIIEKKQPVAFWCNPISGHNTLYWYLQNLGQGPELLIRYENEEAVDDSQLPKDRFSAERLKGVDSTLKIQPAELGDSAVYLCASSIMNTEAFFGQGTRLTVV.

This clonotype was found many times. The chain employs TRBV12-3 or TRBV12-4 and TRBJ2-1, with a weak D call TRBD1 (6 bases). The end of the DNA is better explained by TRBJ2-5, so the J call may be wrong. This CDR3 contains 14 residues. The DNA of the CDR3 is TGTGCCAGCAGCTGGGGGCGGAACCAAGAGACCCAGTACTTC. Amino acids: CASSWGRNQETQYF.

Many counts were recorded for this clonotype. This chain uses TRBV2 with TRBJ2-1; a weak D match, TRBD1 (6 bases). The CDR3 runs 13 residues. Trimming left V 6 bases short and J 8 bases short, with 14 bases between. The germline V gene has CDR1 SNHLY and CDR2 FYNNEI. As DNA, the CDR3 is TGTGCCAGCAGGAAGGGACATGCGGATGAGCAGTTCTTC. Translating it yields CASRKGHADEQFF. The full variable domain, with the rest looked up from reference TRBV2 and TRBJ2-1, is EPEVTQTPSHQVTQMGQEVILRCVPISNHLYFYWYRQILGQKVEFLVSFYNNEISEKSEIFDDQFSVERPDGSNFTLKIRSTKLEDSAMYFCASRKGHADEQFFGPGTRLTVL.

This clonotype was recorded at least ten times. The CDR3 DNA follows: TGTGCCAGCAGTTTTGGGGGAGGAGGCAATCAGCCCCAGCATTTT. It is translated as CASSFGGGGNQPQHF. V is TRBV27 and J is TRBJ1-5; possibly TRBD1 for D (5 bases). The CDR3 consists of 15 residues. From germline, CDR1 is MNHEY and CDR2 SMNVEV (reference sequence). Trimming stripped 3 bases from V and 2 bases from J, with 11 bases between.

This clonotype was seen repeatedly, ten times or more. The chain carries TRBV27 and TRBJ1-6; no reliable D call. Germline loops: CDR1 MNHEY, CDR2 SMNVEV (reference sequence). The V end lost 3 bases, the J end lost 7 bases, and 7 bases lay between the germline ends. The CDR3 extends over 13 amino acids. The CDR3 loop is CASSFERNSPLHF. DNA of the CDR3: TGTGCCAGCAGTTTCGAAAGGAATTCACCCCTCCACTTT.

The chain recombines TRBV6-1 with TRBJ2-3; 10 bases line up with TRBD2. V trimming: 7 bases; J trimming: 0 bases; junction bases outside the gene matches: 22. The CDR3 is 21 amino acids. Germline CDR1 reads MNHNS; CDR2 reads SASEGT. CDR3 in amino acids: CASNKGALAGALTPSTDTQYF. In DNA, the CDR3 is TGTGCCAGCAACAAAGGGGCTCTAGCGGGGGCCTTAACGCCTAGCACAGATACGCAGTATTTT.

This clonotype has a handful of counts. CDR3 nucleotide sequence: TGTGCCAGCAGCGCCGGACAAAGCGACTACAATGAGCAGTTCTTC. Residues: CASSAGQSDYNEQFF. The chain has TRBV9 and TRBJ2-1; TRBD1 is a possible D gene (5 bases). The V end lost 3 bases, the J end lost 3 bases, and 13 bases lay between the germline ends. This CDR3 region has 15 residues. CDR1 is SGDLS, CDR2 YYNGEE, per germline. Full variable domain (rest looked up from reference TRBV9 and TRBJ2-1): DSGVTQTPKHLITATGQRVTLRCSPRSGDLSVYWYQQSLDQGLQFLIQYYNGEERAKGNILERFSAQQFPDLHSELNLSSLELGDSALYFCASSAGQSDYNEQFFGPGTRLTVL.

This chain uses TRBV5-4 with TRBJ2-1, with D perhaps matching TRBD1 (5 bases). The germline V and J ends were trimmed by 0 bases and 7 bases, with 14 bases remaining between them. In germline, CDR1 is SGHNT, CDR2 YYREEE (reference sequence). This CDR3 is 15 amino acids long. The CDR3 spells CASSLVVGARNEQFF. In nucleotides, the CDR3 is TGTGCCAGCAGCTTGGTTGTAGGGGCCAGGAATGAGCAGTTCTTC.

This clonotype has more than one count but fewer than ten. This chain uses TRBV4-1 with TRBJ2-1, with TRBD1 identical over 10 bases. Germline V gene lookup returns CDR1 MGHRA and CDR2 YSYEKL. The CDR3 covers 17 residues. Trimming cost V 4 bases and J 6 bases; bases outside gene matches: 12. CDR3 protein: CASSLRWTGGTINEQFF. In nucleotides, the CDR3 is TGCGCCAGCAGCCTCAGATGGACAGGGGGAACCATCAATGAGCAGTTCTTC.

This rearrangement joins TRBV19 to TRBJ2-7, with TRBD1 matching 9 bases. Germline V CDR1 and CDR2: LNHDA, SQIVND (reference sequence). The V and J ends lost 5 bases and 5 bases, in that order; junction bases with no gene match: 10. The CDR3 length is 15 residues. The CDR3 bases are TGTGCCAGTAGTCTTGAACAGGGGGCGACAGACGAGCAGTACTTC. The encoded protein is CASSLEQGATDEQYF.

This clonotype was seen many times. The genes are TRBV28 and TRBJ1-1; the D is unclear. Trimming shortened V by 4 bases and J by 2 bases, and 11 bases separated the two germline ends. The CDR3 has 14 amino acids. Germline CDR1 and CDR2: MDHEN and SYDVKM. The DNA of the CDR3 is TGTGCCAGCAGTTCCCAGGCTGTCAACACTGAAGCTTTCTTT. Its protein is CASSSQAVNTEAFF.

This clonotype was recorded many times. The chain employs TRBV12-3 or TRBV12-4 and TRBJ1-5; D call uncertain. V dropped 3 bases and J dropped 4 bases, with 13 bases sitting between them. This CDR3 comprises 15 residues. The CDR3: CASSFLAAENQPQHF. CDR3 nucleotides: TGTGCCAGCAGTTTTCTGGCGGCGGAGAATCAGCCCCAGCATTTT.

The chain is built from TRBV7-9 and TRBJ2-2, with D tentatively TRBD1 (6 bases). V was pared by 4 bases and J by 5 bases, with 17 bases between. In germline, CDR1 is SEHNR, CDR2 FQNEAQ (reference sequence). The CDR3 is 16 amino acids. The DNA of the CDR3 is TGTGCCAGCAGCTATTCCACAGGGATACTGACCGGGGAGCTGTTTTTT. It encodes CASSYSTGILTGELFF.

The rearrangement uses TRBV6-5 and TRBJ1-1, with D tentatively TRBD1 (5 bases). This CDR3 is built from 16 residues. The germline gives CDR1 MNHEY, CDR2 SVGAGI. Trimming removed 2 bases from V and 1 base from J, with 14 bases in between. The DNA for the CDR3 is TGTGCCAGCAGTTACACGCGACAGAACCGGAACACTGAAGCTTTCTTT. Amino acid sequence: CASSYTRQNRNTEAFF.

This clonotype was picked up many times. V usage is TRBV3-1 and J usage is TRBJ1-1; 7 bases match TRBD1. J gave up 3 bases and V 2 bases, and 9 bases lay outside the gene matches. Germline V gene sequence: CDR1 LGHDT, CDR2 YNNKEL (reference sequence). CDR3 size: 16 residues. The chain's CDR3 is CASSQFAGDSHTEAFF. The CDR3 DNA sequence: TGTGCCAGCAGCCAATTCGCTGGGGACAGCCACACTGAAGCTTTCTTT.

As regards this clonotype: A much more abundant neighbour one base away suggests this may be a read error. This sequence joins TRBV2 and TRBJ2-1; 10 bases fit TRBD1. The length of the CDR3 is 17 residues. Germline CDR1 and CDR2: SNHLY and FYNNEI. CDR3 nucleotide sequence: TGTGCCACTCTACCGGGACAGGGGACCTCTCCTACAAATGAGCAGTCCTTC. Its translation: CATLPGQGTSPTNEQSF. Looking up the rest from reference TRBV2 and TRBJ2-1 gives the full variable domain: EPEVTQTPSHQVTQMGQEVILRCVPISNHLYFYWYRQILGQKVEFLVSFYNNEISEKSEIFDDQFSVERPDGSNFTLKIRSTKLEDSAMYFCATLPGQGTSPTNEQSFGPGTRLTVL.

This clonotype was seen many times. This sequence joins TRBV20-1 and TRBJ2-7, with a possible D match to TRBD2 (6 bases). CDR1 is DFQATT and CDR2 is SNEGSKA in the germline V gene (reference sequence). V lost 4 bases and J lost 2, with 9 bases in between. The CDR3 loop spans 12 amino acids. The CDR3 reads CSATGGTYEQYF. As DNA, the CDR3 is TGCAGTGCTACCGGAGGGACCTACGAGCAGTACTTC.

V and J are TRBV7-2 and TRBJ1-4; D ambiguous. Germline-derived CDR1 and CDR2 are SGHTA and FQGNSA. V gave up 3 bases and J gave up 0 bases, with 17 bases separating them. The CDR3 spans 18 residues. The CDR3 spells CASSFPVAGIATNEKLFF. Here the CDR3 DNA reads TGTGCCAGCAGCTTTCCAGTCGCGGGGATTGCAACTAATGAAAAACTGTTTTTT.

This clonotype has only one observation. V is TRBV29-1 and J is TRBJ1-5; 7 bases are a match to TRBD1. The CDR3 loop spans 14 amino acids. Germline V gene data show CDR1 as SQVTM and CDR2 as ANQGSEA. Trimming at V came to 4 bases and at J to 5 bases, leaving 8 bases not matched to a gene. The CDR3 here is CSVGPAGGYQPQHF. CDR3 DNA sequence: TGCAGCGTTGGGCCCGCAGGGGGGTATCAGCCCCAGCATTTT.

This clonotype has ten or more counts. The V call is TRBV2, the J call TRBJ2-5; 8 bases are shared with TRBD1. Germline trimming cut 6 bases from V and 5 bases from J; bases unmatched to any gene: 11. The CDR3 has 15 amino acids. Germline-derived CDR1 and CDR2 are SNHLY and FYNNEI. The CDR3, as DNA: TGTGCCAGCAGATCGACAGGGGCCGGTGTGGAGACCCAGTACTTC. Its translation: CASRSTGAGVETQYF.

This clonotype has ten or more counts. The V gene is TRBV29-1, the J gene TRBJ2-3, with 9 bases matching TRBD2. J was trimmed by 4 bases and V by 6 bases; bases with no gene match: 5. Germline assignment: CDR1 SQVTM and CDR2 ANQGSEA. The CDR3 runs to 13 residues. The CDR3 DNA is TGCAGCGTCTTGGGACTAGCTGCAGATACGCAGTATTTT. Its translation: CSVLGLAADTQYF.

This clonotype has just a few counts. A single base is all that separates this from a far larger clone, so a read error is likely. The CDR3 carries no conserved terminal phenylalanine or tryptophan, so it likely arises from a read error. The rearrangement joins TRBV6-1 to TRBJ2-7; D may be TRBD2 (5 bases). V was cut by 8 bases and J by 5 bases, with 16 bases left in between. CDR1 is MNHNS, CDR2 SASEGT, per germline. The CDR3 loop spans 13 amino acids. The chain's CDR3 is CASSPTSGDEQYL. The CDR3 coding sequence is TGTGCCAGCTCACCAACCAGCGGAGACGAGCAGTACCTC.

This clonotype was seen at least ten times. V and J are TRBV3-1 and TRBJ1-5, with D perhaps matching TRBD1 (5 bases). In germline, CDR1 is LGHDT, CDR2 YNNKEL (reference sequence). The length of the CDR3 is 15 residues. V was clipped by 2 bases and J by 1 base, with 9 bases between them. Written as DNA, the CDR3 is TGTGCCAGCAGCCAAAACAGGATCAGCAATCAGCCCCAGCATTTT. Protein: CASSQNRISNQPQHF. Full variable domain (missing parts from reference TRBV3-1 and TRBJ1-5): DTAVSQTPKYLVTQMGNDKSIKCEQNLGHDTMYWYKQDSKKFLKIMFSYNNKELIINETVPNRFSPKSPDKAHLNLHINSLELGDSAVYFCASSQNRISNQPQHFGDGTRLSIL.

This clonotype was seen repeatedly, ten times or more. The rearrangement joins TRBV7-2 to TRBJ1-4; possible D gene TRBD1, 5 bases. Germline CDR1 SGHTA, CDR2 FQGNSA. There are 12 residues in the CDR3. V lost 7 bases and J lost 10, with 13 bases in between. In DNA form, the CDR3 reads TGTGCCAGCACCAGATTGGGGGGAAAACTGTTTTTT. It codes for CASTRLGGKLFF.

The chain combines TRBV15 with TRBJ2-2; TRBD1 is a possible D gene (7 bases). V lost 3 bases and J 4 bases, leaving 12 bases between the germline ends. The CDR3 contains 15 residues. Germline V gives CDR1 LNHNV, CDR2 YYDKDF (reference sequence). The CDR3 DNA is TGTGCCACCAGCAGGACAGGGACTTCCACCGGGGAGCTGTTTTTT. Translating it yields CATSRTGTSTGELFF.

A remark on this clonotype: A far larger clone is only one base removed, so a read error is likely. This chain links TRBV24-1 with TRBJ2-1; 8 positions match TRBD2. TRBJ2-5 explains the end of the DNA better; the J call may be wrong. The CDR3 is 15 amino acids. Germline lookup yields CDR1 KGHDR and CDR2 SFDVKD. The CDR3 sequence: CATSVSRGAGGTQYF. CDR3 DNA sequence: TGTGCCACCAGTGTCTCGCGGGGGGCAGGAGGGACCCAGTACTTC.